The 11 T cell receptor beta chains presented below share a single source sample, sequenced in a study of cytomegalovirus exposure and HLA in healthy donors. 13 Jbeta primers and 60 Vbeta primers were used for the PCR. Clones were read by immunoSEQ multiplex PCR, and TCRdb kept only the in-frame ones, dropping some. The table records about 57,000 clones, 72% of them present only once. The specimen was PBMCs. The receptors stem from a woman in her fifties or sixties in good health and CMV-seronegative.

The CDR3, as DNA: TGTGCCACTGGATTCGGGACATATGGCTACACCTTC. It translates to CATGFGTYGYTF. The chain is built from TRBV7-9 and TRBJ1-2; D possibly corresponds to TRBD1 (6 bases). Looked up from germline, CDR1 is SEHNR and CDR2 is FQNEAQ (reference sequence). The CDR3 extends over 12 amino acids. Trimming removed 10 bases from V and 5 bases from J, with 14 bases in between.

J is TRBJ1-4 and V is TRBV6-5; tentative D call: TRBD1 (6 bases). CDR1 is MNHEY and CDR2 is SVGAGI in the germline V gene. V lost 5 bases to trimming and J lost 5 bases, with 15 bases between them. The CDR3 is made up of 15 amino acids. The CDR3: CASSRGRQGNEKLFF. DNA of the CDR3: TGTGCCAGCAGTAGGGGTAGGCAGGGGAATGAAAAACTGTTTTTT.

The V gene is TRBV6-1, the J gene TRBJ2-1, with TRBD1 identical over 9 bases. This CDR3 is 14 amino acids long. The J segment lost 8 bases and the V segment lost 5 bases, leaving 7 bases of the junction unmatched. The germline gives CDR1 MNHNS, CDR2 SASEGT. The chain's CDR3 is CASSLGQGRDEQFF. The CDR3 DNA sequence: TGTGCCAGCAGTCTCGGACAGGGGCGGGATGAGCAGTTCTTC.

The chain links TRBV6-5 to TRBJ1-6; 7 bases are shared with TRBD1. The ends lost 2 bases at V and 5 bases at J; junction bases unmatched: 6. CDR3 length: 16 residues. In germline, CDR1 is MNHEY, CDR2 SVGAGI. The CDR3 coding sequence is TGTGCCAGCAGTTACCTCGGACAGGTGCATAATTCACCCCTCCACTTT. Protein product: CASSYLGQVHNSPLHF.

V gene TRBV5-1 combines with J gene TRBJ1-5; D is perhaps TRBD1 (6 bases). This CDR3 contains 15 residues. From germline, CDR1 is SGHRS and CDR2 YFSETQ. V lost 2 bases to trimming and J lost 2 bases, with 11 bases between them. The CDR3 region is CASSFSGAGNQPQHF. Here the CDR3 DNA reads TGCGCCAGCAGCTTTTCAGGGGCAGGCAATCAGCCCCAGCATTTT.

This chain connects TRBV5-6 to TRBJ2-1; D not certain. The CDR3 extends over 11 amino acids. CDR1 and CDR2 from the germline V gene are SGHDT and YYEEEE. V was clipped by 4 bases and J by 4 bases, with 3 bases between them. CDR3 amino acids: CASSVYNEQFF. The CDR3 DNA follows: TGTGCCAGCAGCGTATACAATGAGCAGTTCTTC.

This chain connects TRBV28 to TRBJ2-7, with TRBD2 identical over 8 bases. Germline V gene lookup returns CDR1 MDHEN and CDR2 SYDVKM. CDR3 length equals 17 residues. With 5 bases clipped from V and 9 bases from J, the junction kept 21 bases outside the gene matches. CDR3: CASSPPTIAGSPVGQYF. The CDR3 DNA follows: TGTGCCAGCAGTCCCCCGACTATAGCGGGGTCCCCCGTAGGGCAGTACTTC.

The V and J genes are TRBV5-6 and TRBJ2-7; a weak D match, TRBD2 (5 bases). The ends were cut back, 1 base at V and 3 bases at J, with 11 bases in the middle. The CDR3 contains 14 residues. Per germline, CDR1 SGHDT and CDR2 YYEEEE. The CDR3 sequence is CASSLFLGLYEQYF. The DNA of the CDR3 is TGTGCCAGCAGCTTGTTTTTAGGACTCTACGAGCAGTACTTC.

This clone was counted a few times. J is TRBJ1-1 and V is TRBV6-1, with D possibly TRBD1 on 5 matching bases. CDR1 and CDR2 from the germline V gene are MNHNS and SASEGT. Trimming left V 4 bases short and J 1 base short, with 7 bases between. The CDR3 spans 13 residues. CDR3 bases: TGTGCCAGCAGTGTACAGGAGAACACTGAAGCTTTCTTT. This sequence encodes CASSVQENTEAFF.

The CDR3 coding sequence is TGTGCCAGCAGCAGAGAGGGTGACCAGCCCCAGCATTTT. It is translated as CASSREGDQPQHF. The chain joins TRBV6-5 to TRBJ1-5; D is unresolved. CDR1 MNHEY and CDR2 SVGAGI come from the germline V gene. The V and J ends lost 6 bases and 7 bases respectively, with 13 bases between them. The CDR3 runs 13 residues.

V is TRBV9 and J is TRBJ2-7, with a possible D match to TRBD2 (6 bases). CDR3 size: 14 residues. Germline V gene data show CDR1 as SGDLS and CDR2 as YYNGEE. V lost 0 bases, J lost 1 base, and 8 bases lay in between. This CDR3 is CASSVVAGSYEQYF. CDR3 sequence (DNA): TGTGCCAGCAGCGTAGTTGCGGGGTCCTACGAGCAGTACTTC.